This TCR beta chain was captured by sequencing in a study of blood T cell repertoires in COVID-19. For the study at large: T cells, B-cell-depleted T cells, or PBMCs provided the cDNA or gDNA that served as material.

In the study's own analysis: Amplification with reference gene primers provided the estimates of nucleated cell counts. TCRdb keeps only in-frame clones here, not all; method: immunoSEQ multiplex PCR. V and J calls and clone size are copied from that table; D and trimming were computed from the DNA. In the table there are about 250,000 clones, roughly 84% of which are singletons. Followed longitudinally, the Seattle patients had been enrolled during active infection. This TCR was sampled from a human donor with COVID-19, enrolled during active disease. The donor label of this sample is uncertain. Sequencing was performed on peripheral blood.

Here the CDR3 reads CASSKGTLSNQPQHF. CDR3 nucleotides: TGTGCCAGCAGCAAAGGGACATTAAGCAATCAGCCCCAGCATTTT. This chain links TRBV21-1 with TRBJ1-5; the DNA was not compared with TRBD1, the D call given in the table. TRBV21-1 is listed as a pseudogene. The CDR3 is 15 amino acids.